The 27 T cell receptor beta chains reported below all come from one sample, sequenced in a study of T-cell memory formation after mild COVID-19. In TCRdb, the 5' RACE reads were re-called with MiXCR into one record per CDR3 protein. Here the sample spans a few hundred thousand distinct CDR3 sequences, 15% to 20% being singletons. Sequencing was done on a sample of PBMCs or a T cell subset sorted from them (not recorded which). These receptors were collected from a young man who had mild COVID-19 (a few samples of this study predate the infection). Cell type and time point are not known.

This clonotype was seen only once. V gene TRBV28 combines with J gene TRBJ1-1; no clear D gene. The germline V gene has CDR1 MDHEN and CDR2 SYDVKM. Trimming stripped 2 bases from V and 2 bases from J, with 12 bases between. This CDR3 contains 15 residues. The CDR3 DNA follows: TGTGCCAGCAGTTTACAACCTACCCGTAACACTGAAGCTTTCTTT. This gives the protein CASSLQPTRNTEAFF.

This clonotype has a single count. The rearrangement joins TRBV3-1 to TRBJ1-1, with TRBD1 matching 7 bases. The CDR3 covers 14 residues. The V gene's germline CDR1 is LGHDT and CDR2 YNNKEL (reference sequence). Losses at the gene ends were 6 bases for V and 2 bases for J; bases not matched to a gene: 6. CDR3 DNA: TGTGCCAGCAGACCGACAGGGCCCAACACTGAAGCTTTCTTT. The encoded protein is CASRPTGPNTEAFF.

The sample holds a few counts of this clonotype. The chain carries TRBV11-2 and TRBJ1-1; D is undetermined. Per the germline V gene, CDR1 is SGHAT and CDR2 is FQNNGV. This CDR3 is built from 14 residues. V lost 2 bases, J lost 6 bases, and 13 bases lay in between. The CDR3 loop is CASSLPSGLSEAFF. CDR3 nucleotide sequence: TGTGCCAGCAGCTTACCCAGCGGGCTTTCTGAAGCTTTCTTT.

This clonotype occurred many times. A junction boundary mismatches the germline segment, possibly from a read error. The chain uses TRBV5-1 and TRBJ1-2; a possible D gene is TRBD1 (5 bases). This CDR3 comprises 13 residues. Germline lookup yields CDR1 SGHRS and CDR2 YFSETQ. This chain's CDR3 is CASSSGRNYGYTF. CDR3 sequence (DNA): TGTGCCAGCAGTTCGGGACGGAACTATGGCTACACCTTC.

This sequence joins TRBV12-3 or TRBV12-4 and TRBJ1-1, with 7 bases matching TRBD1. The CDR3 has 15 residues. The V and J ends lost 4 bases and 1 base, in that order; junction bases with no gene match: 6. The CDR3 bases are TGTGCCAGCAGTTCAGCGCGGACAGGGAACACTGAAGCTTTCTTT. Encoded protein: CASSSARTGNTEAFF.

The chain is built from TRBV9 and TRBJ2-1; maybe TRBD2 (6 bases). The CDR3 runs to 12 residues. Germline V gene data show CDR1 as SGDLS and CDR2 as YYNGEE. V was cut by 4 bases and J by 13 bases, with 15 bases left in between. The CDR3 here is CASSPASGLQFF. DNA for the CDR3: TGTGCCAGCAGCCCAGCTTCGGGACTTCAGTTCTTC.

The rearrangement links TRBV4-1 to TRBJ1-5; 10 bases line up with TRBD1. Germline CDR1 MGHRA, CDR2 YSYEKL. The CDR3 contains 17 residues. V lost 3 bases, J lost 3 bases, and 8 bases stayed unmatched. The chain's CDR3 is CASSHTWDRGTNQPQHF. As DNA, the CDR3 is TGCGCCAGCAGCCATACCTGGGACAGGGGCACCAATCAGCCCCAGCATTTT.

This rearrangement joins TRBV12-3 or TRBV12-4 to TRBJ1-5; 9 positions match TRBD1. The length of the CDR3 is 16 residues. Trimming at V came to 4 bases and at J to 4 bases, leaving 8 bases not matched to a gene. As DNA, the CDR3 is TGTGCCAGCAGTTCTGCAGGACAGGGGCCAAATCAGCCCCAGCATTTT. Encoded protein: CASSSAGQGPNQPQHF.

This clonotype has a handful of counts. The rearrangement joins TRBV28 to TRBJ2-7; no reliable D call. Trimming took off 3 bases at V and 6 bases at J, with 6 bases between the two ends. The CDR3 is made up of 11 amino acids. Looked up from germline, CDR1 is MDHEN and CDR2 is SYDVKM. The CDR3: CASSFGSEQYV. Here the CDR3 DNA reads TGTGCCAGCAGTTTTGGGTCCGAGCAGTACGTC.

The chain employs TRBV4-1 and TRBJ1-5; no clear D gene. The CDR3 consists of 14 residues. V shed 2 bases and J shed 4 bases, with 9 bases lying between them. Per germline, CDR1 MGHRA and CDR2 YSYEKL. The CDR3 bases are TGCGCCAGCAGCCAACCGACGGAGAATCAGCCCCAGCATTTT. This codes for CASSQPTENQPQHF.

This chain joins TRBV2 and TRBJ2-5, with 7 bases matching TRBD1. There are 13 residues in the CDR3. The junction had 8 bases not matched to a gene; V was cut back by 6 bases and J by 7 bases. Germline V gene sequence: CDR1 SNHLY, CDR2 FYNNEI. The CDR3 region is CASRDGTVMTQYF. The DNA for the CDR3 is TGTGCCAGCAGGGACGGGACAGTGATGACCCAGTACTTC.

The genes are TRBV29-1 and TRBJ2-7; 9 bases agree with TRBD2. Germline CDR1 reads SQVTM; CDR2 reads ANQGSEA. The CDR3 covers 13 residues. V shed 2 bases and J 9 bases; nucleotides not matched to a gene: 8. In DNA form, the CDR3 reads TGCAGCGTTGAACTGGCTAGCGGGGTGGGGCAGTACGTC. Its translation: CSVELASGVGQYV.

This clonotype was observed a few times. V and J are TRBV29-1 and TRBJ2-1; TRBD1 agrees at 9 bases. J was trimmed by 7 bases and V by 7 bases; bases with no gene match: 8. Germline V CDR1 and CDR2: SQVTM, ANQGSEA. The CDR3 totals 13 residues. The CDR3 spells CSAYTGGGNEQFF. As DNA, the CDR3 is TGCAGCGCATATACAGGGGGCGGGAATGAGCAGTTCTTC.

This chain connects TRBV4-3 to TRBJ2-2, with TRBD2 matching over 15 bases. This CDR3 spans 20 amino acids. The V segment lost 0 bases and the J segment 5 bases; nucleotides outside the gene matches: 10. CDR1 LGHNA and CDR2 YSLEER come from the germline V gene. CDR3 sequence: CASSQDLGLAGGLPTGELFF. The CDR3 coding sequence is TGCGCCAGCAGCCAAGATCTGGGACTAGCGGGGGGCCTCCCAACCGGGGAGCTGTTTTTT.

The J gene is TRBJ1-2, the V gene TRBV7-9; perhaps TRBD1 as D (6 bases). This CDR3 comprises 12 residues. The V end lost 5 bases, the J end lost 10 bases, and 14 bases lay between the germline ends. Germline values: CDR1 SEHNR, CDR2 FQNEAQ (reference sequence). The CDR3 nucleotides read TGTGCCAGCAGCGCGTACAGGGTTCCCTACACCTTC. Residues: CASSAYRVPYTF.

This clonotype was counted only a few times. The chain recombines TRBV7-9 with TRBJ2-5, with 13 bases identical to TRBD2. The CDR3 extends over 15 amino acids. J gave up 4 bases and V 3 bases, and 2 bases lay outside the gene matches. The V gene's germline CDR1 is SEHNR and CDR2 FQNEAQ (reference sequence). The CDR3 coding sequence is TGTGCCAGCAGCTTGGGACTAGCGGGGCCAGAGACCCAGTACTTC. This translates into CASSLGLAGPETQYF.

This clonotype was observed a few times. The chain couples TRBV19 to TRBJ2-2, with 7 bases lining up with TRBD1. Germline lookup yields CDR1 LNHDA and CDR2 SQIVND (reference sequence). V lost 5 bases to trimming and J lost 5 bases; unmatched junction nucleotides: 5. This CDR3 spans 14 amino acids. The CDR3 region is CASSVTGVTGELFF. As DNA, the CDR3 is TGTGCCAGTAGTGTTACAGGGGTAACCGGGGAGCTGTTTTTT.

The chain employs TRBV7-9 and TRBJ2-6, with D hard to call. The length of the CDR3 is 15 residues. Germline lookup yields CDR1 SEHNR and CDR2 FQNEAQ (reference sequence). Deletions cut 4 bases from V and 4 bases from J, with 11 bases between. CDR3 sequence: CASSSPPRGANVLTF. The CDR3 region has the DNA TGTGCCAGCAGCTCCCCCCCACGGGGGGCCAACGTCCTGACTTTC.

In this sample, this clonotype turned up a few times. V and J are TRBV18 and TRBJ2-5; D not resolved. From germline, CDR1 is KGHSH and CDR2 LQKENI. The CDR3 is 15 residues long. V shed 1 base and J shed 2 bases, with 11 bases lying between them. The CDR3 region has the DNA TGTGCCAGCTCACCACGCCAGCCGTCTCAAGAGACCCAGTACTTC. It yields the protein CASSPRQPSQETQYF.

The chain combines TRBV15 with TRBJ2-2; 8 nucleotides match TRBD2. Germline V CDR1 and CDR2: LNHNV, YYDKDF (reference sequence). This CDR3 has 14 amino acids. The ends lost 11 bases at V and 4 bases at J; junction bases unmatched: 9. CDR3 nucleotides: TGTGCCGCCAAGCGGGGGTCCGGCACCGGGGAGCTGTTTTTT. It yields the protein CAAKRGSGTGELFF.

V usage is TRBV12-3 or TRBV12-4 and J usage is TRBJ2-5; D remains unclear. V lost 6 bases, J lost 3 bases, and 17 bases lay in between. The length of the CDR3 is 15 residues. The CDR3 coding sequence is TGTGCCAGCAGCCAAGGACCCCTTAACGAAGAGACCCAGTACTTC. Its translation is CASSQGPLNEETQYF.

CDR3 loop: CASSYSGGQGGSDTQYF. In nucleotides, the CDR3 is TGTGCCAGCAGTTACTCCGGGGGGCAGGGGGGTTCAGATACGCAGTATTTT. The chain links TRBV6-5 to TRBJ2-3, with D perhaps assigned TRBD1 or TRBD2 (7 bases each). The CDR3 contains 17 residues. The V gene lost 0 bases and the J gene lost 4 bases, with 17 bases spanning the gap. CDR1 is MNHEY, CDR2 SVGAGI, per germline.

The V call is TRBV28, the J call TRBJ2-7; a weak D match, TRBD1 (5 bases). Trimming cost V 6 bases and J 1 base, with 10 bases left between them. Germline CDR1 is MDHEN and CDR2 is SYDVKM. CDR3 size: 13 residues. CDR3 bases: TGTGCCAGCAGCATGACAGCGTCCTACGAGCAGTACGTC. As protein: CASSMTASYEQYV.

The V and J genes are TRBV7-2 and TRBJ2-7; D gene uncertain. The germline CDR1 and CDR2 sequences are SGHTA and FQGNSA. V was shortened by 2 bases and J by 0 bases, with 11 bases between the two germline ends. CDR3 length: 15 amino acids. The DNA for the CDR3 is TGTGCCAGCAGCTTACAACTCAGTATCTCCTACGAGCAGTACTTC. The encoded protein is CASSLQLSISYEQYF.

The rearrangement uses TRBV27 and TRBJ2-7, with 8 bases aligning to TRBD1. CDR1 is MNHEY and CDR2 is SMNVEV in the germline V gene (reference sequence). V was clipped by 4 bases and J by 2 bases; unmatched bases: 7. The CDR3 covers 15 residues. The CDR3 here is CASSWRQGAAYEQYF. The CDR3 DNA is TGTGCCAGCAGTTGGCGTCAGGGGGCGGCCTACGAGCAGTACTTC.

This clonotype was seen a few times. The J gene is TRBJ2-5, the V gene TRBV12-3 or TRBV12-4; D remains unclear. V gave up 6 bases and J gave up 0 bases, with 2 bases separating them. This CDR3 is 11 amino acids long. The CDR3: CASRDQETQYF. As DNA, the CDR3 is TGTGCCAGCAGGGACCAAGAGACCCAGTACTTC.

J is TRBJ1-4 and V is TRBV10-3; tentative D call: TRBD1 (5 bases). Germline V gives CDR1 ENHRY, CDR2 SYGVKD. V was cut by 0 bases and J by 5 bases, with 10 bases left in between. The CDR3 contains 15 residues. CDR3 region: CAISESVRGNEKLFF. The CDR3 bases are TGTGCCATCAGTGAGTCCGTCCGGGGGAATGAAAAACTGTTTTTT.